This T cell receptor beta chain was identified during a study of shared clonotypes between healthy human individuals. Study-level findings and limits: Among non-shared clonotypes, generation probabilities were lower than among those shared by all four donors.

A word on this clone: Its antigen remains unknown.

This CDR3 region has 13 residues. V shed 7 bases, J shed 7 bases, and the junction held 9 bases outside the gene matches. CDR1 and CDR2 from the germline V gene are SNHLY and FYNNEI. The protocol was immunoSEQ multiplex PCR, while the TCRdb copy is restricted to in-frame clones and leaves out a portion. The sample includes over 1.5 million clones, 98% seen only once; the top ten take around 0.47%. The TCR comes from a man aged 30 to 39 in good health. This chain connects TRBV2 to TRBJ2-7, with 8 bases that match TRBD1. The sample was naive CD4+ T cells sorted from blood. Regarding subset: CD45RA+ positively selected. CDR3 DNA: TGTGCCAGCAACCCTGACAGGGGAGATGAGCAGTACTTC. Translating gives CASNPDRGDEQYF.